The rows below give T cell receptor beta chains drawn from one sample of a study of regulatory T cells in long-lasting Graves disease. TCRdb called the multiplex PCR reads again in MiXCR, with one record for every CDR3 protein. The repertoire has 300,000 to 400,000 distinct CDR3 sequences, 15% to 20% of them found once; the top ten carry less than 35%. Specimen: peripheral blood mononuclear cells (PBMCs), collected when the disease was refractory, from a patient treated with antithyroid drugs. The receptors were sampled from a female donor with Graves disease. The CDR3 runs from the conserved cysteine through the conserved F or W. The D gene is left open where the match is weak. Some rows have no size entry. The others give once, few or many, or a class for an expanded clone.

j_call,v_call,d_call,clone_size,cdr3_aa,cdr3_nt
TRBJ1-5,TRBV30,NA,few,CAWSVGQGHQPQHF,TGTGCCTGGAGTGTAGGGCAGGGCCATCAGCCCCAGCATTTT
TRBJ1-5,TRBV2,NA,many,CASSDGPGSNQPQHF,TGTGCCAGCAGTGACGGCCCGGGAAGCAATCAGCCCCAGCATTTT
TRBJ2-5,TRBV27,NA,many,CASSLMYGETQYF,TGTGCCAGCAGTTTAATGTACGGAGAGACCCAGTACTTC
TRBJ1-1,TRBV3-1,TRBD1,few,CASSPRGAPEAFF,TGTGCCAGCAGCCCCAGGGGGGCCCCTGAAGCTTTCTTT
TRBJ2-7,TRBV27,NA,many,CASSFTGYSEQYF,TGTGCCAGCAGTTTTACAGGATATTCCGAGCAGTACTTC
TRBJ1-5,TRBV19,NA,few,CASSPWNRANQPQHF,TGTGCCAGTAGCCCTTGGAACAGGGCCAATCAGCCCCAGCATTTT
TRBJ2-5,TRBV12-3/TRBV12-4,NA,many,CASSLFGETQYF,TGTGCCAGCAGTTTATTTGGGGAGACCCAGTACTTC
TRBJ1-5,TRBV5-1,NA,many,CASSLQGDSNQPQHF,TGCGCCAGCAGCTTACAGGGAGATAGCAATCAGCCCCAGCATTTT
TRBJ1-2,TRBV28,NA,many,CASTLELLGTTQRGYTF,TGTGCCAGCACTTTAGAACTATTGGGAACAACACAACGTGGCTACACCTTC
TRBJ1-1,TRBV20-1,NA,NA,CSATLGPRNTEAFF,TGCAGTGCTACCTTGGGGCCGAGGAACACTGAAGCTTTCTTT
TRBJ2-2,TRBV19,NA,NA,CASSAGLLNTGELFF,TGTGCCAGTAGTGCGGGACTTCTGAACACCGGGGAGCTGTTTTTT
TRBJ1-4,TRBV6-8,NA,many,CASSYSGKDEEKLFF,TGTGCCAGCAGTTACTCGGGGAAGGACGAAGAAAAACTGTTTTTT
TRBJ2-2,TRBV7-9,TRBD1,NA,CASSRTGGAAGELFF,TGTGCCAGCAGCCGGACAGGGGGCGCGGCCGGGGAGCTGTTTTTT
TRBJ2-3,TRBV7-2,NA,few,CASSFGGRVTDTQYF,TGTGCCAGCAGCTTCGGGGGGCGAGTCACAGATACGCAGTATTTT
TRBJ2-7,TRBV13,TRBD2,few,CASSSGLAGIHEQYF,TGTGCCAGCAGCTCTGGACTAGCGGGTATCCACGAGCAGTACTTC
TRBJ2-5,TRBV5-1,NA,NA,CASSLSGEEEETQYF,TGCGCCAGCAGCTTGTCAGGCGAGGAGGAAGAGACCCAGTACTTC
TRBJ1-2,TRBV7-9,NA,few,CASSIRVGGSGYGYTF,TGTGCCAGCAGCATCCGGGTTGGGGGCTCGGGCTATGGCTACACCTTC
TRBJ1-2,TRBV6-1,TRBD1,many,CASSTRTGLYGGYTF,TGTGCCAGCAGTACCCGGACAGGCCTCTATGGTGGCTACACCTTC
TRBJ2-7,TRBV6-5,NA,many,CASSYSPYEQYF,TGTGCCAGCAGTTACTCCCCCTACGAGCAGTACTTC
TRBJ1-2,TRBV6-1,NA,many,CASSDQANYGYTF,TGTGCCAGCAGTGACCAGGCTAACTATGGCTACACCTTC
TRBJ1-6,TRBV5-1,TRBD1,NA,CASSAGQGVSSSYNSPLHF,TGCGCCAGCAGCGCGGGACAGGGGGTTTCGAGCTCCTATAATTCACCCCTCCACTTT
TRBJ2-3,TRBV7-2,NA,NA,CASSLQSTDTQYF,TGTGCCAGCAGCTTACAAAGCACAGATACGCAGTATTTT
TRBJ2-7,TRBV7-2,NA,few,CASSLGRYTYEQYF,TGTGCCAGCAGCCTAGGCCGTTATACCTACGAGCAGTACTTC
TRBJ1-1,TRBV4-3,NA,NA,CASSLATGRTEAFF,TGCGCCAGCAGCCTAGCGACGGGGCGAACTGAAGCTTTCTTT
TRBJ2-2,TRBV9,TRBD2,few,CASTPYLAGDTGELFF,TGTGCCAGCACCCCCTATCTAGCGGGGGACACCGGGGAGCTGTTTTTT
TRBJ2-2,TRBV3-1,TRBD2,NA,CASSRGLAGGTGELFF,TGTGCCAGCAGCCGAGGTCTAGCGGGAGGCACGGGGGAGCTGTTTTTT
TRBJ2-5,TRBV5-5,TRBD2,many,CASSLVVSASGMGETQYF,TGTGCCAGCAGCTTGGTGGTATCGGCTAGCGGGATGGGGGAGACCCAGTACTTC
TRBJ2-3,TRBV11-2,NA,few,CASSLGGRRTDTQYF,TGTGCCAGCAGCTTAGGAGGTAGACGCACAGATACGCAGTATTTT
TRBJ2-7,TRBV7-8,NA,many,CASSFDSPNYEQYF,TGTGCCAGCAGCTTTGACAGCCCCAACTACGAGCAGTACTTC
TRBJ2-4,TRBV19,NA,NA,CASSIAGADIQYF,TGTGCCAGTAGTATTGCGGGGGCGGACATTCAGTACTTC
TRBJ1-4,TRBV2,TRBD1,many,CASSDGTGGEKLFF,TGTGCCAGCAGTGACGGGACAGGGGGTGAAAAACTGTTTTTT
TRBJ1-4,TRBV7-2,TRBD1,few,CASSAQTGDEKLFF,TGTGCCAGCAGCGCCCAGACAGGGGATGAAAAACTGTTTTTT
TRBJ1-6,TRBV18,NA,few,CASSPPTNLNSPLHF,TGTGCCAGCTCACCCCCCACCAACCTGAATTCACCCCTCCACTTT
TRBJ2-2,TRBV11-2,TRBD1,many,CASSSDRGLLNTGELFF,TGTGCCAGCAGCTCCGACAGGGGTCTATTGAACACCGGGGAGCTGTTTTTT
TRBJ2-1,TRBV5-1,NA,NA,CASSWRGGRSNEQFF,TGCGCCAGCAGTTGGAGGGGGGGTCGTTCCAATGAGCAGTTCTTC
TRBJ1-4,TRBV24-1,NA,many,CATSEHVATNEKLFF,TGTGCCACCAGTGAGCATGTCGCAACTAATGAAAAACTGTTTTTT
TRBJ1-2,TRBV29-1,TRBD1,many,CSAPYKGARGYTF,TGCAGCGCCCCGTACAAGGGGGCGCGGGGCTACACCTTC
TRBJ1-6,TRBV6-1,NA,many,CASSLGRFNSPLHF,TGTGCCAGCAGCTTGGGACGATTTAATTCACCCCTCCACTTT
TRBJ1-1,TRBV7-6,NA,many,CASSSTGTEAFF,TGTGCCAGCAGCTCAACCGGGACAGAAGCTTTCTTT
TRBJ1-2,TRBV7-3,NA,few,CASSPHRDTALYGYTF,TGTGCCAGCAGCCCCCACCGGGACACGGCCCTCTATGGCTACACCTTC
TRBJ2-5,TRBV3-1,TRBD2,few,CASSQGRTSGKIGETQYF,TGTGCCAGCAGCCAAGGCCGGACTAGCGGGAAGATAGGAGAGACCCAGTACTTC
TRBJ1-5,TRBV11-2,NA,many,CASSLKGVGPQHF,TGTGCCAGCAGCTTAAAGGGTGTCGGGCCCCAGCATTTT
TRBJ1-5,TRBV5-1,NA,NA,CASSLAGSQPQHF,TGCGCCAGCAGCTTGGCCGGGTCTCAGCCCCAGCATTTT
TRBJ1-6,TRBV18,NA,NA,CASSPRWEGFYNSPLHF,TGTGCCAGCTCACCACGATGGGAGGGCTTCTATAATTCACCCCTCCACTTT
TRBJ2-6,TRBV4-3,TRBD2,NA,CASGPYLAGSSGANVLTF,TGCGCCAGCGGGCCCTACCTAGCGGGGAGCTCTGGGGCCAACGTCCTGACTTTC
TRBJ1-5,TRBV19,NA,few,CASSGTGASNQPQHF,TGTGCCAGTAGTGGGACGGGGGCTAGCAATCAGCCCCAGCATTTT
TRBJ2-7,TRBV7-9,NA,NA,CASSFGRDSTYERYF,TGTGCCAGCAGCTTCGGCCGGGACTCAACCTACGAGCGGTACTTC
TRBJ1-1,TRBV28,TRBD1,NA,CASSAEKTGGASEAFF,TGTGCCAGCAGCGCAGAAAAGACAGGGGGCGCGTCTGAAGCTTTCTTT
TRBJ1-5,TRBV19,TRBD1,few,CASSLRTGLDNQPQHF,TGTGCCAGTAGTCTGAGGACAGGTCTGGACAATCAGCCCCAGCATTTT
TRBJ2-7,TRBV28,NA,NA,CASSLAGNTYEQYF,TGTGCCAGCAGTTTGGCAGGAAATACCTACGAGCAGTACTTC